This TCR beta chain was recorded in a study of blood T cell repertoires in COVID-19. Using immunoSEQ multiplex PCR, the repertoire was profiled, and TCRdb retains in-frame clones only, with some absent. The sample yields about 260,000 clones, approximately 89% seen once. The CDR3 is 14 amino acids. V was pared by 5 bases and J by 7 bases, with 5 bases of the junction left unmatched. CDR1 is LNHDA, CDR2 SQIVND, per germline (reference sequence). The clonotype originates from a woman in her thirties or forties who had been exposed to COVID-19. The material sequenced was PBMCs or T cells enriched from blood (not recorded which). This rearrangement joins TRBV19 to TRBJ1-6; 7 bases match TRBD1. CDR3 coding DNA: TGTGCCAGTAGTCCCGGGGACAGCAATTCACCCCTCCACTTT. Translating gives CASSPGDSNSPLHF. Filled out from reference TRBV19 and TRBJ1-6, the complete variable domain reads DGGITQSPKYLFRKEGQNVTLSCEQNLNHDAMYWYRQDPGQGLRLIYYSQIVNDFQKGDIAEGYSVSREKKESFPLTVTSAQKNPTAFYLCASSPGDSNSPLHFGNGTRLTVT.